A single sample gave rise to the 11 T cell receptor beta chains below, sequenced in a study of vaccination effects on CD4 cells after COVID-19. Some clones are missing from TCRdb's copy, which holds only in-frame ones; the method was immunoSEQ multiplex PCR. Among roughly 30,000 clones, 72% were seen once, and the ten largest hold 25% to 30%. Using viral peptide pools, the ViraFEST assay grew out antigen-specific CD4+ T cells prior to sequencing. The culture ran for about 10 days, and then CD4+ T cells were isolated. The person acquired a PCR-confirmed SARS-CoV-2 infection between March and December 2020. Their antigens remain unidentified. Here the sequenced sample was CD4+ T cells from PBMCs cultured with a peptide pool, taken before COVID-19 vaccination. The source of these receptors is a human donor who had a prior SARS-CoV-2 infection.

The CDR3: CASSYRPIPARAYEQYF. DNA for the CDR3: TGTGCCAGCAGTTATCGGCCCATCCCAGCTAGAGCCTACGAGCAGTACTTC. The chain links TRBV6-2 or TRBV6-3 to TRBJ2-7, with unresolved D. Looked up from germline, CDR1 is MNHEY and CDR2 is SVGEGT. This CDR3 is built from 17 residues. The ends were cut back, 3 bases at V and 2 bases at J, with 20 bases in the middle.

The chain uses TRBV10-3 and TRBJ2-1; possibly TRBD1 for D (8 bases). Trimming removed 2 bases from V and 10 bases from J, with 15 bases in between. Germline loops: CDR1 ENHRY, CDR2 SYGVKD. The CDR3 has 14 amino acids. CDR3 amino acids: CAISEQGAREEQFF. The CDR3 region has the DNA TGTGCCATCAGTGAGCAGGGGGCGCGGGAGGAGCAGTTCTTC.

The chain combines TRBV5-1 with TRBJ1-1, with D unresolved. V shed 0 bases and J shed 1 base, with 7 bases lying between them. This CDR3 has 14 amino acids. Germline V gives CDR1 SGHRS, CDR2 YFSETQ. CDR3 DNA sequence: TGCGCCAGCAGCTTGGTGGTGGGGAACACTGAAGCTTTCTTT. It is translated as CASSLVVGNTEAFF.

The count of this clone is one. This chain links TRBV3-1 (or the pseudogene TRBV3-2) with TRBJ2-1, with D possibly TRBD2 on 6 matching bases. Germline V lookup: CDR1 LGHDT, CDR2 YNNKEL (reference sequence). The CDR3 spans 15 residues. The V gene lost 1 base and the J gene lost 8 bases, with 15 bases spanning the gap. CDR3 region: CASSQGAGSEDEQFF. Here the CDR3 DNA reads TGTGCCAGCAGCCAAGGGGCGGGATCGGAGGATGAGCAGTTCTTC.

This clone appeared a few times. The chain recombines TRBV11-2 with TRBJ2-2; TRBD1 aligns across 7 bases. CDR1 and CDR2 (germline): SGHAT, FQNNGV. This CDR3 has 15 amino acids. Trimming at V came to 5 bases and at J to 6 bases, leaving 9 bases not matched to a gene. CDR3: CASSADRVFSGELFF. DNA for the CDR3: TGTGCCAGCAGCGCAGACAGGGTTTTTTCCGGGGAGCTGTTTTTT. The whole variable domain, remainder taken from reference TRBV11-2 and TRBJ2-2, is EAGVAQSPRYKIIEKRQSVAFWCNPISGHATLYWYQQILGQGPKLLIQFQNNGVVDDSQLPKDRFSAERLKGVDSTLKIQPAKLEDSAVYLCASSADRVFSGELFFGEGSRLTVL.

The rearrangement joins TRBV12-3 or TRBV12-4 to TRBJ1-1; D gene uncertain. V was clipped by 6 bases and J by 8 bases, with 10 bases between them. The CDR3 contains 11 residues. CDR3 DNA: TGTGCCAGCAGCTATGTCGGGGAAGCTTTCTTT. Amino acid sequence: CASSYVGEAFF.

The V gene is TRBV11-3, the J gene TRBJ2-3; no reliable D call. In germline, CDR1 is SGHNT, CDR2 YENEEA. The CDR3 has 14 amino acids. Trimming removed 2 bases from V and 3 bases from J, with 9 bases in between. DNA for the CDR3: TGTGCCAGCAGCTTAAATATTGGGACAGATACGCAGTATTTT. Its protein is CASSLNIGTDTQYF.

The chain uses TRBV4-1 and TRBJ2-5; 12 bases agree with TRBD2. The germline V gene encodes CDR1 MGHRA and CDR2 YSYEKL. V was pared by 1 base and J by 4 bases, with 7 bases of the junction left unmatched. The CDR3 extends over 17 amino acids. The CDR3 DNA reads as TGCGCCAGCAGCCAAGTCGCAACACTAGCGGGGGGAGAGACCCAGTACTTC. Translated, it gives CASSQVATLAGGETQYF.

The CDR3 sequence: CAGRLKSYSEQFF. Here the CDR3 DNA reads TGTGCCGGGAGACTCAAGTCCTATAGTGAGCAGTTCTTC. This rearrangement joins TRBV6-6 to TRBJ2-1; D perhaps matches TRBD2 (5 bases). Per germline, CDR1 MNHNY and CDR2 SVGAGI (reference sequence). The CDR3 runs to 13 residues. Trimming removed 11 bases from V and 9 bases from J, with 20 bases in between.

The chain uses TRBV4-2 and TRBJ2-3; D remains ambiguous. This CDR3 region has 13 residues. Trimming removed 1 base from V and 5 bases from J, with 7 bases in between. Germline values: CDR1 LGHNA, CDR2 YNFKEQ. The CDR3 DNA follows: TGTGCCAGCAGCCAAGGTGGGCTAGATACGCAGTATTTT. This gives the protein CASSQGGLDTQYF.

This clone came up a few times. V gene TRBV2 combines with J gene TRBJ1-3; TRBD1 matches 9 bases. After removal of 4 bases from V and 0 bases from J, the junction contained 4 bases not matched to a gene. The germline V gene encodes CDR1 SNHLY and CDR2 FYNNEI. The CDR3 is 16 residues long. CDR3 nucleotide sequence: TGTGCCAGCAGTGGGACAGGGGTCGACTCTGGAAACACCATATATTTT. Amino acids: CASSGTGVDSGNTIYF.